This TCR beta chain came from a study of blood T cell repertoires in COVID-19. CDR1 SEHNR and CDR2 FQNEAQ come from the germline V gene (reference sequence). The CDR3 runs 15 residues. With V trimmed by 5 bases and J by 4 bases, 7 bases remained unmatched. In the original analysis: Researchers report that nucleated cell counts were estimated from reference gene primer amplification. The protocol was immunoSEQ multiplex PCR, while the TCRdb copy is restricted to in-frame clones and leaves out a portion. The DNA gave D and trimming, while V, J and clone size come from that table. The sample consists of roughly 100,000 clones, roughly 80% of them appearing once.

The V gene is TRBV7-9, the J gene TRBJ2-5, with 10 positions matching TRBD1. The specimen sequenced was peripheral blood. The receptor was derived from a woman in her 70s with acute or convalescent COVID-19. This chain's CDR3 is CASSQTGTGVETQYF. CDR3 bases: TGTGCCAGCAGCCAGACCGGGACAGGGGTAGAGACCCAGTACTTC.